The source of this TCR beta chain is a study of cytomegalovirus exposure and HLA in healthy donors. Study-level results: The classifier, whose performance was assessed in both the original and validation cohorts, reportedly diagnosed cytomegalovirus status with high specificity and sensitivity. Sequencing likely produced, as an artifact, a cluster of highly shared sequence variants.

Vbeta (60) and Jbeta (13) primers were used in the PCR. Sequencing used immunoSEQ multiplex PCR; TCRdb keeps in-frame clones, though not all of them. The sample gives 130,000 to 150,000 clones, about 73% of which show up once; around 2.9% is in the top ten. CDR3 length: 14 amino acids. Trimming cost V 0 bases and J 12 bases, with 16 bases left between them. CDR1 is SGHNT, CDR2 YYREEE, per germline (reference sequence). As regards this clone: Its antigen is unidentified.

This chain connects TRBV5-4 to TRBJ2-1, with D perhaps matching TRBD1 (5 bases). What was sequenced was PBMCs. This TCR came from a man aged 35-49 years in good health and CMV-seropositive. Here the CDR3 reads CASSLDQGRSGQFF. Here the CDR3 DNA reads TGTGCCAGCAGCTTGGATCAGGGAAGGTCCGGGCAGTTCTTC.